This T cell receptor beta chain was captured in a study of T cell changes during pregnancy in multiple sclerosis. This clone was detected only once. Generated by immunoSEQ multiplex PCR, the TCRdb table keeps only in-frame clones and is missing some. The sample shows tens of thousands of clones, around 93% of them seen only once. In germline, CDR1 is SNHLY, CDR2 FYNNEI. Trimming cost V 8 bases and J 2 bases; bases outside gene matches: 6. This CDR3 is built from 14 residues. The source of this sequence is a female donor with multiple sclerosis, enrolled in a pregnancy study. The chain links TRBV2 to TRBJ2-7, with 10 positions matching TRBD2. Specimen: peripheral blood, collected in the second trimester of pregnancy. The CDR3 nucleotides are TGTGCCAGCTTAGTAGCGGGGGGCGCCTACGAGCAGTACTTC. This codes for CASLVAGGAYEQYF. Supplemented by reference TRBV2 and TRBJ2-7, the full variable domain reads EPEVTQTPSHQVTQMGQEVILRCVPISNHLYFYWYRQILGQKVEFLVSFYNNEISEKSEIFDDQFSVERPDGSNFTLKIRSTKLEDSAMYFCASLVAGGAYEQYFGPGTRLTVT.